This entry features one T cell receptor beta chain sequence. Its antigen is undetermined. This entry comes from a study of T cell clonotyping in hematopoietic cell transplantation. As for time point: recipient sample about 28 days before transplant, after cytoreduction. V lost 6 bases, J lost 5 bases, and 6 bases stayed unmatched. The germline gives CDR1 MNHEY, CDR2 SVGAGI. The CDR3 loop spans 13 amino acids. Data came from immunoSEQ multiplex PCR; TCRdb stores just in-frame clones and leaves some out. The data show some 50,000 clones, roughly 80% seen once. Study results and caveats: After transplant, recipient diversity fell while pathologically expanded clonotypes grew through day 180.

This TCR was recovered from a man between 60 and 75 years old with myelodysplastic syndrome. Some clones in this sample may be carry-over from other donors' samples. The chain is built from TRBV6-5 and TRBJ1-1; 7 bases fit TRBD1. Sequencing was performed on peripheral blood mononuclear cells, taken before stem cell transplant. The CDR3: CASSRGVRTEAFF. The CDR3, as DNA: TGTGCCAGCAGCAGGGGGGTGAGGACTGAAGCTTTCTTT.